This T cell receptor beta chain is from a study of blood T cell repertoires in COVID-19. Study details: Sites across the United States, Italy and Spain contributed samples from acute and convalescent COVID-19.

This CDR3 is built from 12 residues. Trimming removed 5 bases from V and 9 bases from J, with 11 bases in between. Germline CDR1 and CDR2: MDHEN and SYDVKM. In the study's own analysis: Researchers report that nucleated cell counts were estimated from reference gene primer amplification. The repertoire was sequenced with immunoSEQ multiplex PCR; TCRdb's copy has only in-frame clones and lacks some. The V and J calls and clone size come from that table; D and trimming were worked out from the DNA. The table has 150,000 to 200,000 clones, approximately 79% seen once. This chain connects TRBV28 to TRBJ2-1; D perhaps matches TRBD1 (5 bases). The sequence was collected from a man aged 60 to 75 with active or convalescent COVID-19. What was sequenced was peripheral blood. The CDR3 DNA is TGTGCCAGCAGTAAGGGGTCTCTTGAGCAGTTCTTC. It yields the protein CASSKGSLEQFF.